A single T cell receptor beta chain is shown here with its context. The sample comes from a study of blood T cell repertoires in COVID-19. Data came from immunoSEQ multiplex PCR; TCRdb stores just in-frame clones and leaves some out. The data contain about 220,000 clones, roughly 80% of them seen just once; the ten biggest clones take up just under 20%. The specimen sequenced was peripheral blood. This TCR was recovered from a man aged 25 to 40 with active or convalescent COVID-19.

In DNA form, the CDR3 reads TGTGCCAGCAGCTTGATGACCCCCGGGAGCGAAAAACTGTTTTTT. This translates into CASSLMTPGSEKLFF. The chain combines TRBV5-6 with TRBJ1-4; D unclear. The CDR3 is made up of 15 amino acids. The V end lost 1 base, the J end lost 8 bases, and 15 bases lay between the germline ends. The V gene's germline CDR1 is SGHDT and CDR2 YYEEEE.